This T cell receptor beta chain derives from a study of blood T cell repertoires in COVID-19. Across the study: Sites across the United States, Italy and Spain contributed samples from acute and convalescent COVID-19. T cells, B-cell-depleted T cells, or PBMCs provided the cDNA or gDNA that served as material.

The CDR3 runs to 15 residues. Germline trimming cut 1 base from V and 7 bases from J; bases unmatched to any gene: 8. Germline V gene sequence: CDR1 SGHDT, CDR2 YYEEEE. Original methodology: Estimates of nucleated cell counts were drawn from the amplification of reference gene primers. Profiling relied on immunoSEQ multiplex PCR, and the TCRdb table lists in-frame clones only, not all of them. V, J and clone size derive from that table, while D and trimming were established from the DNA sequence. The sample shows 110,000 to 150,000 clones, 80% to 85% of them seen only once. The specimen sequenced was peripheral blood. This clonotype was sampled from a human donor in a cohort sampled during active COVID-19. The chain employs TRBV5-6 and TRBJ2-1, with 7 bases identical to TRBD1. CDR3 protein: CASSLWGTVTNEQFF. For the CDR3, the DNA is TGTGCCAGCAGCTTGTGGGGGACAGTCACGAATGAGCAGTTCTTC.